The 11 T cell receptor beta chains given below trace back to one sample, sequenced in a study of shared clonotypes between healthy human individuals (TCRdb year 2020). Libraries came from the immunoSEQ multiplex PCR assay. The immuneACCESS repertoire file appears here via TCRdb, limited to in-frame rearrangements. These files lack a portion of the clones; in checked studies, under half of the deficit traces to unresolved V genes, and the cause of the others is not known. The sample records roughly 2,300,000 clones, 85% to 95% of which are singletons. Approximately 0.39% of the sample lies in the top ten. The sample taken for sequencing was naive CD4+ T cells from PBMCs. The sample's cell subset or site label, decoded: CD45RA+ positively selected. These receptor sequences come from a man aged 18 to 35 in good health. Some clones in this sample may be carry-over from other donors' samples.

The CDR3 sequence is CASSSNRLPQPQHF. The CDR3 nucleotides read TGTGCCAGCAGTTCCAACAGACTTCCTCAGCCCCAGCATTTT. V usage is TRBV27 and J usage is TRBJ1-5, with D hard to call. With 4 bases removed from V and 6 bases from J, the gap between germline ends came to 13 bases. This CDR3 contains 14 residues. Germline V lookup: CDR1 MNHEY, CDR2 SMNVEV (reference sequence).

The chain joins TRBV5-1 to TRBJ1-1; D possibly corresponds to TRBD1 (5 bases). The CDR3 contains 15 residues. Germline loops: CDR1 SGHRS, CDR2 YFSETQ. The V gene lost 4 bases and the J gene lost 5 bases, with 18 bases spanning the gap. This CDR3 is CASSRPQGLGTEAFF. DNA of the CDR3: TGCGCCAGCAGCCGCCCGCAGGGATTAGGTACTGAAGCTTTCTTT.

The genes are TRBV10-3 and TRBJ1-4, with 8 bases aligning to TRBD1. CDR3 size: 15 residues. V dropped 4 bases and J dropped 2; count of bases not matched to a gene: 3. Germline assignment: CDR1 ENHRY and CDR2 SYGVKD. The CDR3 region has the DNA TGTGCCATCAGTGGCACAGGGGGGACTAATGAAAAACTGTTTTTT. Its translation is CAISGTGGTNEKLFF.

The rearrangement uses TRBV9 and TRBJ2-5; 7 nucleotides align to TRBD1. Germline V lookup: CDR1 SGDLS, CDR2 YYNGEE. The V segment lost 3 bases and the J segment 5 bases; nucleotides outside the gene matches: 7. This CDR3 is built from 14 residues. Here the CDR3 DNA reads TGTGCCAGCAGCGATGGGACAGTCGCTGAGACCCAGTACTTC. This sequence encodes CASSDGTVAETQYF.

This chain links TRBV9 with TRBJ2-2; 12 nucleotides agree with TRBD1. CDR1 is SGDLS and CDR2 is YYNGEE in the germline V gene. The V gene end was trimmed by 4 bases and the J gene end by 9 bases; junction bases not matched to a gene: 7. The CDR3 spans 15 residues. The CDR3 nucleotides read TGTGCCAGCAGCCCCCGGGACAGGGGGCGTTGGGAGCTGTTTTTT. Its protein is CASSPRDRGRWELFF.

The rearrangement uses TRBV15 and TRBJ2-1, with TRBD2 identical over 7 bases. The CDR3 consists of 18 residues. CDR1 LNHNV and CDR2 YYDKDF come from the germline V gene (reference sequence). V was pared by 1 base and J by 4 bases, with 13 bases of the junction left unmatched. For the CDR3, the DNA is TGTGCCACCAGCAGAGCCCCCACGGGGAGGGAGGGTTACAATGAGCAGTTCTTC. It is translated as CATSRAPTGREGYNEQFF.

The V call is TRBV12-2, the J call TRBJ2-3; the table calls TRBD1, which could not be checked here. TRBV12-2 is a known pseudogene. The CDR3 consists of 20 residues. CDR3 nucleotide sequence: TGTGCAAGTCGCTTAGCCCTACGGGACAGGGAAGAGGGGTACACAGATACGCAGTATTTT. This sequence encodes CASRLALRDREEGYTDTQYF.

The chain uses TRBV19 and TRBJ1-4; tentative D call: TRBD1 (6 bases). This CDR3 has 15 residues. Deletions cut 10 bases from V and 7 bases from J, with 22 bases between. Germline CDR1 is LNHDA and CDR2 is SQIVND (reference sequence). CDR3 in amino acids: CATSYPGTTGEKLFF. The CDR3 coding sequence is TGTGCCACCTCTTACCCCGGGACAACCGGTGAAAAACTGTTTTTT. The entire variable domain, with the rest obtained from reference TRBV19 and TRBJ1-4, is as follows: DGGITQSPKYLFRKEGQNVTLSCEQNLNHDAMYWYRQDPGQGLRLIYYSQIVNDFQKGDIAEGYSVSREKKESFPLTVTSAQKNPTAFYLCATSYPGTTGEKLFFGSGTQLSVL.

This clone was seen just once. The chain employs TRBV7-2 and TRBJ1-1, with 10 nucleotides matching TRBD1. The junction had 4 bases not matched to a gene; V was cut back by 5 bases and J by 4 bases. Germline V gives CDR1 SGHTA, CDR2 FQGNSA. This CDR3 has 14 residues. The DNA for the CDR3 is TGTGCCAGCAGCCGACAGGGGGCGTTCACTGAAGCTTTCTTT. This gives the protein CASSRQGAFTEAFF.

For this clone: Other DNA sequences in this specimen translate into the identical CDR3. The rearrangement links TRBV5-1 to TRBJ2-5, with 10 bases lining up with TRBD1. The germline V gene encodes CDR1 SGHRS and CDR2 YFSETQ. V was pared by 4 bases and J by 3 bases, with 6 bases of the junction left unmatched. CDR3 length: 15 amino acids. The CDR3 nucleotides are TGCGCCAGCAGCGTAGCCGGGACAGGGGAAGAGACCCAGTACTTC. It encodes CASSVAGTGEETQYF. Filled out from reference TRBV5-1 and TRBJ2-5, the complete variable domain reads KAGVTQTPRYLIKTRGQQVTLSCSPISGHRSVSWYQQTPGQGLQFLFEYFSETQRNKGNFPGRFSGRQFSNSRSEMNVSTLELGDSALYLCASSVAGTGEETQYFGPGTRLLVL.

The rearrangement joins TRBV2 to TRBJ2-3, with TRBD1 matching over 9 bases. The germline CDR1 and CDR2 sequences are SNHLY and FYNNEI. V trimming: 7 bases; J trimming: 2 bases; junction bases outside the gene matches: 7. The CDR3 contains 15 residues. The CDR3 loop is CASTLDRGPTDTQYF. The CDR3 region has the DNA TGTGCCAGCACCCTGGACAGGGGCCCCACAGATACGCAGTATTTT.